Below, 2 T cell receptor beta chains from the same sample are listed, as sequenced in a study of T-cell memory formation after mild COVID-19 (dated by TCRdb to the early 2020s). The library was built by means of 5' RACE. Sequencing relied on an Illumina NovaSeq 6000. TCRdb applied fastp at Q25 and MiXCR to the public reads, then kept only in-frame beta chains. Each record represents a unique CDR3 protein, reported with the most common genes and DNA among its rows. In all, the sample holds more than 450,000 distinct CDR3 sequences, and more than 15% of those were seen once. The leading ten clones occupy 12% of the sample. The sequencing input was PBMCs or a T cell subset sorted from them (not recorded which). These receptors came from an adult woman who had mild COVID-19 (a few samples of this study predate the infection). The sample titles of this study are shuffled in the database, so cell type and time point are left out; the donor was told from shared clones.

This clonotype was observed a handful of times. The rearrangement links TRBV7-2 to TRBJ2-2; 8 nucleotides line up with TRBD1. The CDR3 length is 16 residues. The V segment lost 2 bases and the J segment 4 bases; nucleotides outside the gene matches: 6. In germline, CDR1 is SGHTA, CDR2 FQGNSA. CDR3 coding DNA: TGTGCCAGCAGCTTATTCTCAGGGGGCAGCACCGGGGAGCTGTTTTTT. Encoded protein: CASSLFSGGSTGELFF.

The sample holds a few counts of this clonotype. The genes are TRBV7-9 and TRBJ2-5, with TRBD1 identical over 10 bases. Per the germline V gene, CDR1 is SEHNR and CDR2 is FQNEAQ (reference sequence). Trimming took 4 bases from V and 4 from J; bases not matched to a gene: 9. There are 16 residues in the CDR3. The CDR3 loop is CASSSPLTGGGETQYF. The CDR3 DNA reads TGTGCCAGCAGCTCGCCGCTGACAGGGGGCGGAGAGACCCAGTACTTC.